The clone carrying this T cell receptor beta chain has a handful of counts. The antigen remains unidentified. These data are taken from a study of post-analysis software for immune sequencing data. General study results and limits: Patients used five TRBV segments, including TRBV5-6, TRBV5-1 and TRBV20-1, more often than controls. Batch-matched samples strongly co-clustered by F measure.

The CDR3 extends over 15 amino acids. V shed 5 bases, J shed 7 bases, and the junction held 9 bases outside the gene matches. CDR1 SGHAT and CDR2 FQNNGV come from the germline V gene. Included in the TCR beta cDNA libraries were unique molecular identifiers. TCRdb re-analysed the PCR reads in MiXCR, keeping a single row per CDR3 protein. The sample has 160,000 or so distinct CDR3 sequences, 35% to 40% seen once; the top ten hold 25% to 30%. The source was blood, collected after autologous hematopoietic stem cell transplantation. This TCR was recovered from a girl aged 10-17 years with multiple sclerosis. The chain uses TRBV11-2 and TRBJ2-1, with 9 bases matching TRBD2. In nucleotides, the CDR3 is TGTGCCAGCAGCCTCCGGGAACTAGCGGGTAATGAGCAGTTCTTC. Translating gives CASSLRELAGNEQFF. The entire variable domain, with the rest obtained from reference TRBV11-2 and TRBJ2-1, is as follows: EAGVAQSPRYKIIEKRQSVAFWCNPISGHATLYWYQQILGQGPKLLIQFQNNGVVDDSQLPKDRFSAERLKGVDSTLKIQPAKLEDSAVYLCASSLRELAGNEQFFGPGTRLTVL.